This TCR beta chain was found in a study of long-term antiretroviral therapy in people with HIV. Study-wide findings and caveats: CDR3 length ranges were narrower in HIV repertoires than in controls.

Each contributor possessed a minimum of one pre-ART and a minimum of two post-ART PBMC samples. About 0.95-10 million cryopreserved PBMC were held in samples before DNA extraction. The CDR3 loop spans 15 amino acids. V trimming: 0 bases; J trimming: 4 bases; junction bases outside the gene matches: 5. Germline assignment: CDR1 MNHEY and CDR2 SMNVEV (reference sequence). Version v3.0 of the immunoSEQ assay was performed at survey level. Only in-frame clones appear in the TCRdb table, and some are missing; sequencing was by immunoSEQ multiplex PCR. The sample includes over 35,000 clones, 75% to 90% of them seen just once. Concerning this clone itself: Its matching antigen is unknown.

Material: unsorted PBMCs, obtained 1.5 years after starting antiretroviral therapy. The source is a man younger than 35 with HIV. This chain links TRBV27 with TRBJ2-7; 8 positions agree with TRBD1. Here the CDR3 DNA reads TGTGCCAGCAGTTTATCCGAGGACAGGGCTTACGAGCAGTACTTC. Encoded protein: CASSLSEDRAYEQYF.